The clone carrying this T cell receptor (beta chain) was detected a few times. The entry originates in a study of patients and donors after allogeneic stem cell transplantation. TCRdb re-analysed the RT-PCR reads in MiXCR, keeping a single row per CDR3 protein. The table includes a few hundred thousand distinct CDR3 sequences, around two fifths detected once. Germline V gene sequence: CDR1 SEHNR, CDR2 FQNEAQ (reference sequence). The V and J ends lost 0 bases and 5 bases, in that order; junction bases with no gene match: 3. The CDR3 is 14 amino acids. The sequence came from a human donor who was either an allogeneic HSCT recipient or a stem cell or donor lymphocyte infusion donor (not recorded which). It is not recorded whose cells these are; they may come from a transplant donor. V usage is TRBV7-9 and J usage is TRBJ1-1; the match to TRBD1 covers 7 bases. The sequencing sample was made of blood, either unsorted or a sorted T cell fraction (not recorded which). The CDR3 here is CASSLAGGKTEAFF. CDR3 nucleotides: TGTGCCAGCAGCTTAGCAGGGGGCAAGACTGAAGCTTTCTTT.